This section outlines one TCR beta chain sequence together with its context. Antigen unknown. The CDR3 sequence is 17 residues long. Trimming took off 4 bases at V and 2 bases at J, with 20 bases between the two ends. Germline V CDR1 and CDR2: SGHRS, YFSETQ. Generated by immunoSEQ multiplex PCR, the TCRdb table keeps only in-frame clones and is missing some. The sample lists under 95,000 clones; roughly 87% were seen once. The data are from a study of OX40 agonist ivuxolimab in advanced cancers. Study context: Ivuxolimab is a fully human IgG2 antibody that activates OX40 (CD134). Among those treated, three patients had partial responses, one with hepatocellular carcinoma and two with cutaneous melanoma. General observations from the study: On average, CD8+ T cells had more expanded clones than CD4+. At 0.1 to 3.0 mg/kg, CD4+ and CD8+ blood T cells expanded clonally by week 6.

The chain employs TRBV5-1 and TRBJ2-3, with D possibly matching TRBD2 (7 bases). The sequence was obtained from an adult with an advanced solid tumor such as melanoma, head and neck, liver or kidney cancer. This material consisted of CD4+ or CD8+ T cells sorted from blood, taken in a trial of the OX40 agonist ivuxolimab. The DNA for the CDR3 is TGCGCCAGCAGCCCCCGGGGGGACGGGGGCCTCACAGATACGCAGTATTTT. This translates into CASSPRGDGGLTDTQYF.